The T cell receptor (beta chain) described here comes from a study of blood T cell repertoires in COVID-19. Study-wide context: Italy, Spain and the United States were the sources of the convalescent and acute COVID-19 samples.

V shed 4 bases, J shed 4 bases, and the junction held 11 bases outside the gene matches. The CDR3 extends over 17 amino acids. Germline V gene data show CDR1 as WNHNN and CDR2 as SYGVQD (reference sequence). The Seattle site enrolled patients during active infection and followed them longitudinally. Authors' analysis steps: By means of reference gene primer amplification, nucleated cell counts were estimated. The protocol was immunoSEQ multiplex PCR, while the TCRdb copy is restricted to in-frame clones and leaves out a portion. From that table come the V and J calls and clone size; the DNA was used to work out D and trimming. The sample has 250,000 to 350,000 clones; around nine tenths are singletons.

This TCR was recovered from a woman aged 25-40 years with COVID-19, enrolled during active disease. The chain joins TRBV10-1 to TRBJ1-4; 8 bases fit TRBD1. Sequencing input: peripheral blood. The CDR3 DNA is TGCGCCAGCAGTGGATACAGGACAGGGCGGGATAATGAAAAACTGTTTTTT. Its translation: CASSGYRTGRDNEKLFF.